The TCR beta chain under discussion was sequenced for a study of T cell changes during pregnancy in multiple sclerosis. Germline lookup yields CDR1 SEHNR and CDR2 FQNEAQ (reference sequence). V gave up 4 bases and J gave up 4 bases; unmatched junction bases: 7. There are 16 residues in the CDR3. Sequencing was performed with immunoSEQ multiplex PCR; in TCRdb, only in-frame clones are kept and a portion is missing. The repertoire holds more than 70,000 clones, with around 92% as singletons. The receptor was derived from a female donor in good health, enrolled as a control in a pregnancy study. Sample: peripheral blood, taken after pregnancy. This rearrangement joins TRBV7-9 to TRBJ2-2, with TRBD2 matching over 9 bases. The CDR3 loop reads CASSSGRGGRTGELFF. DNA for the CDR3: TGTGCCAGCAGCTCCGGGCGGGGGGGCCGCACCGGGGAGCTGTTTTTT.